Detailed here is one T cell receptor beta chain. Its antigen is currently not known. No base-level quality is on record; no much larger clone is a single base apart. The sample originates from a study of untreated major depressive disorder (dated by TCRdb to 2016 to 2018). The study in broad terms: In this cross-sectional case-control comparison, antidepressant-free major depressive disorder patients and individually matched non-depressed controls were compared on T cell phenotype and TCR repertoire. The sequencing was a follow-up to the differences in Vbeta 5.1, Vbeta 11 and Vbeta 22 usage that flow cytometry had picked up across the whole cohort.

The Qiagen DNeasy Blood and Tissue Kit was used to extract total genomic DNA from the purified CD4+ T cells. Amplification and sequencing of the TCRbeta CDR3 region, as defined according to IMGT, were carried out with immunoSEQ immunosequencing protocols. The paper's processing steps were these. Preprocessing of raw sequence data for PCR and sequencing error correction was performed by the immunoSEQ service. The sequence data were loaded into the immunoSEQ Analyzer and then analyzed further using VDJtools v1.0.7. The paired Wilcoxon signed-rank test was used to test differences between patients and controls. TCRdb carries this immuneACCESS record with in-frame sequences only. Its versions omit some clonotypes, under half of them owing to an unresolved V gene in the studies checked, with the rest unexplained. The V and J calls and the clone size are those of that table, but D and trimming were determined from the DNA. In this sample the table shows 15,000 to 20,000 clones, more than 75% of which occur a single time. About 0.8% of the sample comes from the top ten.

For sex, age, current smoking status and body mass index, every depressed patient had a pairwise-matched non-depressed control. Every participant in the study was of European descent. Controls scored 5 or less on the Quick Inventory of Depressive Symptoms-Self Report and had no mood disorder, either currently or at any point in their lifetime. Major medical conditions, Axis I/II comorbidities, regular medication or illicit drug use, and drinking over 100 g alcohol a week were all grounds for excluding any participant. From each participant, about 30 ml of peripheral blood was collected into EDTA tubes. CD4+ T cells were purified from thawed PBMCs by magnetic negative selection with the BD IMag Human CD4 T Lymphocyte Enrichment Set. A purity of 90% to 95% was typically achieved with the CD4+ enrichment method, as confirmed by flow cytometry. A subgroup of a few case-control pairs, selected blind to chemokine receptor expression and flow-cytometric repertoire skewing results, was subjected to TCRbeta sequencing. All blood samples were drawn in the morning at 8:00 a.m., and PBMCs were separated by Ficoll-Hypaque gradient centrifugation. Until being assayed, PBMCs were kept in liquid nitrogen after cryopreservation by gradual cooling to -80 degrees C.

Sequences SGHTS (CDR1) and YDEGEE (CDR2) are obtained from the germline V gene. From the cysteine up to the phenylalanine, the CDR3 has a length of 14 residues. The sequence is cut down to CDR3 DNA, 42 bases in frame from base 1. V lost 2 bases and J lost 8 bases, and the count of bases not matched to a germline gene is 5. Study-wide conclusions, independent of this receptor: Strict matching and exclusion criteria produced a comparatively small study sample, limiting generalizability of findings. Sequencing confirmed higher TRBV05-01 (Vbeta 5.1) usage among CD4+ T cells of depressed patients than controls, with p = 0.040 in a one-tailed test. In the sequencing data, TRBV25-01 and TRBV02-01 usage matched the flow-cytometry pattern but was not statistically significant. For the sequencing comparisons, one-tailed planned tests were applied to only three preselected Vbeta families. In every sequenced subject, the top five TRBV05-01 clones were all identified as private clones.

The source material was CD4+ T cells from PBMCs. The chain couples TRBV5-8 to TRBJ2-1; the central 9 bases match TRBD2. The TCR comes from a young woman in good health. The CDR3 region: CASSFAGGPYEQFF. Read as DNA, the sequence is TGTGCCAGCAGCTTCGCGGGAGGGCCGTATGAGCAGTTCTTC.